This T cell receptor (beta chain) was sequenced during a study of T cells after yellow fever vaccination. As for the study in general: Any fraction with a low cell number was prepared using SMART-Seq v4 Ultra Low Input. Overall study results and limits: A limited proportion of clonotypes was detected within both the CD4 and CD8 compartments. The study re-detected most primary-vaccination clones after the booster (nearly 97% CD4, 85% to 90% CD8). The secondary response showed a weaker magnitude and a faster peak, day 5 versus 15.

Trimming stripped 1 base from V and 11 bases from J, with 14 bases between. CDR3 length equals 13 residues. Germline V lookup: CDR1 SGHTA, CDR2 FQGNSA. TCRdb reprocessed the 5' RACE reads via MiXCR and lists one record per CDR3 protein. The table has about 300,000 distinct CDR3 sequences, 6.5% to 8.5% seen once. This clonotype was detected only a few times. Its antigen is still unknown. The rearrangement links TRBV7-2 to TRBJ1-1; D gene uncertain. The clonotype comes from a man between 18 and 29 years old who received the YFV17D yellow fever vaccine. The input for sequencing was PBMCs, taken about 49 days after the first yellow fever vaccination. The CDR3 region is CASSLDPVGSAFF. In DNA form, the CDR3 reads TGTGCCAGCAGCTTAGACCCAGTTGGGAGCGCTTTCTTT.